The clone carrying this TCR beta chain is termed medium-sized (0.01 to 0.1%). Its antigen is unidentified. The data originate from a study of PD-L1 blockade in urothelial cancer. Study information: It was at 3 weeks (second dose) and 6 weeks after treatment start that blood was analyzed. Blood samples had a median of around 150,000 T cells.

With V trimmed by 4 bases and J by 4 bases, 8 bases remained unmatched. From germline, CDR1 is SGHRS and CDR2 YFSETQ. The CDR3 runs 14 residues. Here immunoSEQ multiplex PCR was the method, and the copy in TCRdb shows in-frame clones only, minus some. The sample carries more than 40,000 clones, roughly 91% recorded once. Notes on the study in general: In blood at 3 weeks, tumor-associated clones expanded more among patients with durable benefit.

The chain recombines TRBV5-1 with TRBJ2-7; 7 bases agree with TRBD2. The sample was PBMCs, taken around atezolizumab (anti-PD-L1) treatment. The clonotype was recovered from a woman in her fifties or sixties with urothelial cancer. Written as DNA, the CDR3 is TGCGCCAGCAGCCCCGGGGGGTTTTGGTACGAGCAGTACTTC. It codes for CASSPGGFWYEQYF.